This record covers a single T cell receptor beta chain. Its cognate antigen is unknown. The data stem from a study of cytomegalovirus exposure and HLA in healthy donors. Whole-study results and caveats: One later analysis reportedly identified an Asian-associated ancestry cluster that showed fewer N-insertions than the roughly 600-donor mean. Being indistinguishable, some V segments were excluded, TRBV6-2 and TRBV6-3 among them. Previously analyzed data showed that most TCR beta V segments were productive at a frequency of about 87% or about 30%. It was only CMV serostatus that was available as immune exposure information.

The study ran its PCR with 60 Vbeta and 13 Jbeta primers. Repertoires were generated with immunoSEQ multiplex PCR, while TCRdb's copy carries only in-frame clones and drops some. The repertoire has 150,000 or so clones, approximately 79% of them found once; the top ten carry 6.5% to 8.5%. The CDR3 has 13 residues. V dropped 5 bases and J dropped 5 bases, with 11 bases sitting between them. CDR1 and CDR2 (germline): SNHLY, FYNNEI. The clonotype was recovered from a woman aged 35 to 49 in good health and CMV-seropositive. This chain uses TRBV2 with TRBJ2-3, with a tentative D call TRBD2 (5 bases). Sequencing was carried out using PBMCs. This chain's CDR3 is CASSRGWEDTQYF. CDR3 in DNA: TGTGCCAGCAGTCGGGGATGGGAAGATACGCAGTATTTT. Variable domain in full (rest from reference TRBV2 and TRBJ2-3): EPEVTQTPSHQVTQMGQEVILRCVPISNHLYFYWYRQILGQKVEFLVSFYNNEISEKSEIFDDQFSVERPDGSNFTLKIRSTKLEDSAMYFCASSRGWEDTQYFGPGTRLTVL.